Presented here are 6 T cell receptor beta chains from one specimen sequenced in a study of regulatory T cells in long-lasting Graves disease. Sequencing libraries for TCR beta were prepared with iRepertoire HTBI primers and Arm-PCR of CDR3 regions. One entry per CDR3 protein, called by TCRdb with MiXCR from the multiplex PCR reads. The table records about 620,000 distinct CDR3 sequences, approximately 15% of them present only once. Stated time point: newly diagnosed GD, antithyroid drugs for less than 3 months. The TCR library was prepared using RNA isolated from PBMCs. Another study also made use of these data, one on T cells in Graves' hyperthyroidism and ophthalmopathy.

The specimen was peripheral blood mononuclear cells (PBMCs), collected at new diagnosis, from a patient treated with antithyroid drugs. The receptors originated from a woman in her 30s with Graves disease.

This clonotype was counted many times. The gene calls are TRBV7-2 and TRBJ2-4; D possibly corresponds to TRBD1 (5 bases). The CDR3 is 16 residues long. V was shortened by 1 base and J by 1 base, with 11 bases between the two germline ends. Germline-derived CDR1 and CDR2 are SGHTA and FQGNSA. Here the CDR3 DNA reads TGTGCCAGCAGCTTAGTTATTGGGGCCGCCAAAAACATTCAGTACTTC. Encoded protein: CASSLVIGAAKNIQYF.

This clonotype has just a few counts. This chain connects TRBV7-2 to TRBJ2-3; 10 bases are a match to TRBD2. From germline, CDR1 is SGHTA and CDR2 FQGNSA. The CDR3 is 15 residues long. Trimming at V came to 8 bases and at J to 5 bases, leaving 10 bases not matched to a gene. The CDR3 reads CASLSGRAGGDTQYF. The CDR3, as DNA: TGTGCCAGCTTAAGCGGGAGGGCAGGGGGAGATACGCAGTATTTT.

This clonotype was detected a few times. The V gene is TRBV3-1, the J gene TRBJ1-6, with D possibly TRBD1 on 5 matching bases. Germline CDR1 and CDR2: LGHDT and YNNKEL (reference sequence). V was cut by 0 bases and J by 7 bases, with 13 bases left in between. The CDR3 totals 16 residues. CDR3 coding DNA: TGTGCCAGCAGCCAAGATCTAGGGGCCAGAAATTCACCCCTCCACTTT. This encodes CASSQDLGARNSPLHF.

This clonotype was counted many times. This chain connects TRBV7-2 to TRBJ2-7, with a possible D match to TRBD1 (6 bases). The CDR3 extends over 17 amino acids. Trimming took 1 base from V and 1 from J, leaving 17 bases between them. Germline CDR1 and CDR2: SGHTA and FQGNSA. The CDR3 bases are TGTGCCAGCAGCTTAGTTCCAAACCTCGGACAGTCCTACGAGCAGTACTTC. Its protein product is CASSLVPNLGQSYEQYF.

This clonotype showed up many times. The genes are TRBV28 and TRBJ2-7; TRBD2 aligns across 9 bases. Germline-derived CDR1 and CDR2 are MDHEN and SYDVKM. The CDR3 length is 13 residues. V gave up 6 bases and J gave up 3 bases; unmatched junction bases: 3. CDR3 sequence reads: CASRRGGVYEQYF. The CDR3, as DNA: TGTGCCAGCAGGCGGGGGGGTGTCTACGAGCAGTACTTC.

This clonotype was seen repeatedly, ten times or more. The chain joins TRBV7-8 to TRBJ2-1; 10 nucleotides align to TRBD2. V lost 5 bases and J lost 2; bases outside the gene matches: 3. The length of the CDR3 is 15 residues. Germline loops: CDR1 SGHVS, CDR2 FQNEAQ. The CDR3 reads CASSLGLAAYNEQFF. CDR3 coding DNA: TGTGCCAGCAGCCTCGGACTAGCGGCCTACAATGAGCAGTTCTTC.